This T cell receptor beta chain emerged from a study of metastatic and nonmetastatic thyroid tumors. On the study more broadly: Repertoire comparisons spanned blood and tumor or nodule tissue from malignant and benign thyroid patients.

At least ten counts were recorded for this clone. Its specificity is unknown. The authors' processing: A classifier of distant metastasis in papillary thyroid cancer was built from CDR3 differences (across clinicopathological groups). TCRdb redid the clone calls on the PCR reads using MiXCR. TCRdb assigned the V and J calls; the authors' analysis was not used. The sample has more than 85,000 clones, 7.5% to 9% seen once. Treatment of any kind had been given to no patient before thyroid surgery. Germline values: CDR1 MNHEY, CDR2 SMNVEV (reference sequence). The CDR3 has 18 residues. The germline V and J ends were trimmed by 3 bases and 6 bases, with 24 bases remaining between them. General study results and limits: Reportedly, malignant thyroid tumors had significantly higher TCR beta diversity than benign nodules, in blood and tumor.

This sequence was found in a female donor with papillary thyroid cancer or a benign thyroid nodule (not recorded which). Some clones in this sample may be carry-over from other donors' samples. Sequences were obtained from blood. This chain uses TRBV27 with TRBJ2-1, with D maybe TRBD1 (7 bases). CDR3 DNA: TGTGCCAGCAGTTTGGCAGGGGGGATACCCCTACACGTCAATGAGCAGTTCTTC. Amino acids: CASSLAGGIPLHVNEQFF.